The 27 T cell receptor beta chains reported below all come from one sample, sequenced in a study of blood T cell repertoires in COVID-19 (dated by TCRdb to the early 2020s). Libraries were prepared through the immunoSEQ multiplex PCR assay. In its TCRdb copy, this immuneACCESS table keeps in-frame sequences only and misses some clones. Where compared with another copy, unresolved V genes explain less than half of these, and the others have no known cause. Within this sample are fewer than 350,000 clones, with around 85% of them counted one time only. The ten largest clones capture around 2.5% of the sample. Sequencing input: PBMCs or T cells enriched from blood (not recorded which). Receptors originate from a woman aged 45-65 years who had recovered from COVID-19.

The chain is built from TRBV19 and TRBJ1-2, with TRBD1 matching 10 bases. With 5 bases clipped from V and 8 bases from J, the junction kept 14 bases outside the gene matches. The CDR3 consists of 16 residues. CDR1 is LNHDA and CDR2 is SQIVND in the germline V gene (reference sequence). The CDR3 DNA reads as TGTGCCAGTAGTCCAGTCCCGGGACAGGGGACGGGCGGCTACACCTTC. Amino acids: CASSPVPGQGTGGYTF. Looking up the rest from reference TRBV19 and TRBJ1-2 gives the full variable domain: DGGITQSPKYLFRKEGQNVTLSCEQNLNHDAMYWYRQDPGQGLRLIYYSQIVNDFQKGDIAEGYSVSREKKESFPLTVTSAQKNPTAFYLCASSPVPGQGTGGYTFGSGTRLTVV.

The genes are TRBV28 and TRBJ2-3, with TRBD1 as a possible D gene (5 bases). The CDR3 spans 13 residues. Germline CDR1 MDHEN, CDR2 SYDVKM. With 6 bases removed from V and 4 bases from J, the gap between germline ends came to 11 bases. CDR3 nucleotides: TGTGCCAGCAGAAAGACAGTCTCAGATACGCAGTATTTT. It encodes CASRKTVSDTQYF.

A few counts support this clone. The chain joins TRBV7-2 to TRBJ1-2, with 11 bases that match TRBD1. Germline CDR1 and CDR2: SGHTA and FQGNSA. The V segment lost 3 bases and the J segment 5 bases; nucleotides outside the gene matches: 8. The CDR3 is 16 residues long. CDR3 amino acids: CASSFLPGQGDYGYTF. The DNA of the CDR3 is TGTGCCAGCAGCTTTCTCCCGGGACAGGGGGATTATGGCTACACCTTC.

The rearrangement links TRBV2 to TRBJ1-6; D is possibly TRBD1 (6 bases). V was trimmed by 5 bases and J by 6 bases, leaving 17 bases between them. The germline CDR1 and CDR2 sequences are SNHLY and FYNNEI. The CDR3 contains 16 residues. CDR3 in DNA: TGTGCCAGCAGTCTCTTCTGGGACATCAGTAATTCACCCCTCCACTTT. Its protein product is CASSLFWDISNSPLHF.

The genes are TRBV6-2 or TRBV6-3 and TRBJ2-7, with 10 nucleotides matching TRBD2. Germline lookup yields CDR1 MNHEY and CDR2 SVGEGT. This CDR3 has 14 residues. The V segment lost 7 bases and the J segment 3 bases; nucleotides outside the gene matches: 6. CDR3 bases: TGTGCCAGCACCCCCGGACTAGCGGTCTACGAGCAGTACTTC. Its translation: CASTPGLAVYEQYF.

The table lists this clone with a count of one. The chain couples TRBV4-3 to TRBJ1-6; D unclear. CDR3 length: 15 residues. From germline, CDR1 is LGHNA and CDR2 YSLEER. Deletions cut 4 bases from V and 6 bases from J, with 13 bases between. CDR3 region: CASSRSGGSNSPLHF. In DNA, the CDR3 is TGCGCCAGCAGCCGCTCCGGCGGCAGTAATTCACCCCTCCACTTT.

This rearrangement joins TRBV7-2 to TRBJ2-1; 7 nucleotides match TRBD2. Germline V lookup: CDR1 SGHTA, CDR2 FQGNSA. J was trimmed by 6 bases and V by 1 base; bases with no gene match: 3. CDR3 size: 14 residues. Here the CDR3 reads CASSLEGGSNEQFF. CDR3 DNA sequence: TGTGCCAGCAGCTTAGAGGGCGGGAGCAATGAGCAGTTCTTC.

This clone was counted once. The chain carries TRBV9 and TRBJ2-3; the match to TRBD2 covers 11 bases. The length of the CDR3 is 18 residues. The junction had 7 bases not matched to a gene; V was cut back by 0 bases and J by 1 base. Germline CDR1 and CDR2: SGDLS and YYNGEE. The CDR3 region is CASSVVPLAGGRTDTQYF. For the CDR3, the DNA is TGTGCCAGCAGCGTAGTCCCGCTAGCGGGAGGCCGCACAGATACGCAGTATTTT.

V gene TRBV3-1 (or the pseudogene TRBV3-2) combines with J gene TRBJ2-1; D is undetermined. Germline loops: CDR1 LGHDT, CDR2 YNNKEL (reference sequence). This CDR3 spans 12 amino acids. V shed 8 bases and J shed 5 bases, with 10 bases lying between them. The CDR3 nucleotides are TGTGCCAGCGGTGGCGGTAACAATGAGCAGTTCTTC. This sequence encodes CASGGGNNEQFF.

CDR3: CSASGTGVTDTQYF. In DNA, the CDR3 is TGCAGTGCCAGTGGGACAGGGGTGACAGATACGCAGTATTTT. The chain couples TRBV20-1 to TRBJ2-3; 10 bases align to TRBD1. The J segment lost 3 bases and the V segment lost 6 bases, leaving 6 bases of the junction unmatched. This CDR3 region has 14 residues. Germline lookup yields CDR1 DFQATT and CDR2 SNEGSKA (reference sequence).

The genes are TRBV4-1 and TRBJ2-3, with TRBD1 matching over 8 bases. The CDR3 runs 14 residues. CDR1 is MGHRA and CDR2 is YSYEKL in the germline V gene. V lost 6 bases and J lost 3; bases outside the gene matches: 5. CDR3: CASSKWTGTDTQYF. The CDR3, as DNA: TGCGCCAGCAGTAAGTGGACAGGGACAGATACGCAGTATTTT.

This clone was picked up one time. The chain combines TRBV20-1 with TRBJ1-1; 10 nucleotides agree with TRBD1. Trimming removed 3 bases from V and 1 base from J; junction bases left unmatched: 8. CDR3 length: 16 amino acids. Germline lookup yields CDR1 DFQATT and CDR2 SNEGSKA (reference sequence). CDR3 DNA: TGCAGTGCTAGTTCGACAGGGGGCATGGGGAACACTGAAGCTTTCTTT. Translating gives CSASSTGGMGNTEAFF.

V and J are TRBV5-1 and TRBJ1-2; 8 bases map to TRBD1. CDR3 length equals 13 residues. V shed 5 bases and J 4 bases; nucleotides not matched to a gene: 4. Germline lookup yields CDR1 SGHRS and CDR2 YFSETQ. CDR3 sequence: CASRDRDPYGYTF. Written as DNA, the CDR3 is TGCGCCAGCAGGGACAGGGATCCCTATGGCTACACCTTC.

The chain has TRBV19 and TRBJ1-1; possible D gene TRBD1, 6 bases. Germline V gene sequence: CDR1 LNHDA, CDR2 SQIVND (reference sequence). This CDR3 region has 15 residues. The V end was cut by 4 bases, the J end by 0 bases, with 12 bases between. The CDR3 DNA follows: TGTGCCAGTAGTACGGGCAGGGGCATGAACACTGAAGCTTTCTTT. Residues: CASSTGRGMNTEAFF.

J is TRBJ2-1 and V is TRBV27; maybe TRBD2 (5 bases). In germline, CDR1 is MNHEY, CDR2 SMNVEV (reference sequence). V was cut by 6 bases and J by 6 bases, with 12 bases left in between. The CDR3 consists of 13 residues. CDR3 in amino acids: CASRRGWGNEQFF. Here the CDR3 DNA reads TGTGCCAGCAGGAGAGGGTGGGGCAATGAGCAGTTCTTC.

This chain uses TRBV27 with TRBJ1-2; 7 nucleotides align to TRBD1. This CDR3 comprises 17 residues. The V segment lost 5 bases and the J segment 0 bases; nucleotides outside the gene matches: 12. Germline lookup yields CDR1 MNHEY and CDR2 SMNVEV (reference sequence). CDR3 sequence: CASSPHRGRIANYGYTF. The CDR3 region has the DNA TGTGCCAGCAGTCCCCACAGGGGCCGGATAGCTAACTATGGCTACACCTTC.

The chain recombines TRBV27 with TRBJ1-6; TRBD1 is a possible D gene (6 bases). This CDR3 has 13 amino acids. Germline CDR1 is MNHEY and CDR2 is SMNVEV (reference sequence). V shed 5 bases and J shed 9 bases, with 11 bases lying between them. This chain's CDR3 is CASSTGRSSPLHF. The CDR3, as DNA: TGTGCCAGCAGTACAGGGAGAAGTTCACCCCTCCACTTT.

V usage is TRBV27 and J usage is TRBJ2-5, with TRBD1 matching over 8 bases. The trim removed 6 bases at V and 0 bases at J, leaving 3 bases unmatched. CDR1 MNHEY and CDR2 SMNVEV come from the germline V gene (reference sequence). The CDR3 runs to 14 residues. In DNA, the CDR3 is TGTGCCAGCAGAAGACAGGGGTACCAAGAGACCCAGTACTTC. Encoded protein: CASRRQGYQETQYF.

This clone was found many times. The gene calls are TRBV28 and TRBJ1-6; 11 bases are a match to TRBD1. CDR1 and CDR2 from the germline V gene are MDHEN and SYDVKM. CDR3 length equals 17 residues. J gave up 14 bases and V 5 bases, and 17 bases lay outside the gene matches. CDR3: CASSPTTGTGGFEALHF. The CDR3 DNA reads TGTGCCAGCAGTCCTACTACCGGGACAGGGGGGTTTGAGGCCCTCCACTTT. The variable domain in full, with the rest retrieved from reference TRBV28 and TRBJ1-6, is DVKVTQSSRYLVKRTGEKVFLECVQDMDHENMFWYRQDPGLGLRLIYFSYDVKMKEKGDIPEGYSVSREKKERFSLILESASTNQTSMYLCASSPTTGTGGFEALHFGNGTRLTVT.

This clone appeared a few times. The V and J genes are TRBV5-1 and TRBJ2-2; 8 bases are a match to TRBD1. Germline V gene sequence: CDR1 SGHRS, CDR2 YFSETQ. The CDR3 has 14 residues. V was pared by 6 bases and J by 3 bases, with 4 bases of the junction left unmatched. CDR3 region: CASKKTGDTGELFF. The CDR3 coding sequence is TGCGCCAGCAAGAAGACAGGGGACACCGGGGAGCTGTTTTTT.

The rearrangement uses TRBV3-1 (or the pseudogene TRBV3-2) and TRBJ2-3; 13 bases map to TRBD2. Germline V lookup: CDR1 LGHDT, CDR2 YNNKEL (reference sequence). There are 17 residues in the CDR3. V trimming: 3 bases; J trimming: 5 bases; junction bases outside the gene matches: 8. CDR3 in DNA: TGTGCCAGCAGCCAGGCCTGGACTAGCGGGAGTCGAGATACGCAGTATTTT. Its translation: CASSQAWTSGSRDTQYF.

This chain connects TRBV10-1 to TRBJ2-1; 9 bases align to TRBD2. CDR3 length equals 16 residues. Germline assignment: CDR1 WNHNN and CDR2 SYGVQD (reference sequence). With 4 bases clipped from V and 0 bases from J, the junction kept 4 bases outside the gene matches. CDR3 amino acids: CASSGTSASSYNEQFF. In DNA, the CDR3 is TGCGCCAGCAGTGGGACTAGCGCAAGCTCCTACAATGAGCAGTTCTTC.

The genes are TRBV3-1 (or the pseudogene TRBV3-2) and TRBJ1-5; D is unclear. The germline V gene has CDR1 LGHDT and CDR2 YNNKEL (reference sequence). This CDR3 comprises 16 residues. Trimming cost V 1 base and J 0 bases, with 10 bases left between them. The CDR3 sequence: CASSQGGSYSNQPQHF. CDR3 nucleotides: TGTGCCAGCAGCCAAGGAGGGAGCTATAGCAATCAGCCCCAGCATTTT.

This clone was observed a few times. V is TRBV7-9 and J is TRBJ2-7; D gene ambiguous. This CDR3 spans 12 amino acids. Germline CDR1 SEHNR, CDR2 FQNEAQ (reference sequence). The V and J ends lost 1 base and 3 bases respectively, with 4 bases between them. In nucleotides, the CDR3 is TGTGCCAGCAGCTTAGACTACTACGAGCAGTACTTC. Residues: CASSLDYYEQYF.

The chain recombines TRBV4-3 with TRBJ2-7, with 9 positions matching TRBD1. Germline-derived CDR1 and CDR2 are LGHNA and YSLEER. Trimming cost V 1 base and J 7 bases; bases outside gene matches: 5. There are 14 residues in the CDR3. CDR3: CASSQVGTGWEQYF. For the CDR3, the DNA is TGCGCCAGCAGCCAAGTCGGGACAGGGTGGGAGCAGTACTTC.

DNA of the CDR3: TGCGCCAGCAGCCCCGACCTGGGACAGGGAGTAGACACCATATATTTT. It translates to CASSPDLGQGVDTIYF. The chain employs TRBV5-1 and TRBJ1-3; 9 positions agree with TRBD1. The CDR3 sequence is 16 residues long. Germline V CDR1 and CDR2: SGHRS, YFSETQ. With 4 bases clipped from V and 8 bases from J, the junction kept 13 bases outside the gene matches. Based on the CDR3 plus reference TRBV5-1 and TRBJ1-3, the full variable domain is KAGVTQTPRYLIKTRGQQVTLSCSPISGHRSVSWYQQTPGQGLQFLFEYFSETQRNKGNFPGRFSGRQFSNSRSEMNVSTLELGDSALYLCASSPDLGQGVDTIYFGEGSWLTVV.

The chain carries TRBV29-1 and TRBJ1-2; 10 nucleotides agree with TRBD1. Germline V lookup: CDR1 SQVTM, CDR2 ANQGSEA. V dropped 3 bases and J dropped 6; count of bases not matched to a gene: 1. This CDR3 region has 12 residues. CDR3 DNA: TGCAGCGTTGAGACAGGGGGCGATGGCTACACCTTC. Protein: CSVETGGDGYTF.